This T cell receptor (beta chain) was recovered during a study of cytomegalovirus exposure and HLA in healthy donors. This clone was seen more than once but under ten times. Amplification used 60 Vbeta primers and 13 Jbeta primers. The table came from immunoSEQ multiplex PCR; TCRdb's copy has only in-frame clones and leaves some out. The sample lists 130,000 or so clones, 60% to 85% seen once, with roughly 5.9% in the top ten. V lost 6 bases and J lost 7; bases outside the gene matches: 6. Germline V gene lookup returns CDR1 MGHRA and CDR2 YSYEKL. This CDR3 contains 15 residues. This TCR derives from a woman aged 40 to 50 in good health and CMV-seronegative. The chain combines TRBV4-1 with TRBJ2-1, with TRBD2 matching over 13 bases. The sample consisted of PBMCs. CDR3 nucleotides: TGCGCCAGCAGACACGGACTAGCGGGAGATAATGAGCAGTTCTTC. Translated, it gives CASRHGLAGDNEQFF.